These 15 T cell receptor beta chains were sequenced from one sample in a study of vaccination effects on CD4 cells after COVID-19. The protocol was immunoSEQ multiplex PCR, while the TCRdb copy is restricted to in-frame clones and leaves out a portion. This table holds tens of thousands of clones, 78% found once. Between days 10 and 11 of culture, CD4+ T cells were separated out. Each participant was administered two doses of either the BNT162b2 or the mRNA-1273 vaccine. These receptors lack a known antigen. This specimen was CD4+ T cells from PBMCs cultured without peptide, taken after COVID-19 vaccination. The receptors here all came from a human donor who received a COVID-19 vaccine.

This clone appeared once. The chain is built from TRBV30 and TRBJ2-5; possible D gene TRBD2, 6 bases. Germline V gene lookup returns CDR1 GTSNPN and CDR2 SVGIG (reference sequence). The CDR3 has 12 amino acids. V was cut by 3 bases and J by 7 bases, with 12 bases left in between. The DNA for the CDR3 is TGTGCCTGGAGCCTGACCGGGGGGACCCAGTACTTC. It encodes CAWSLTGGTQYF.

The CDR3 sequence is CASSLEGMDMNTEAFF. The DNA of the CDR3 is TGCGCCAGCAGCTTGGAAGGGATGGACATGAACACTGAAGCTTTCTTT. V usage is TRBV5-1 and J usage is TRBJ1-1; D possibly corresponds to TRBD1 (5 bases). This CDR3 comprises 16 residues. Germline V gives CDR1 SGHRS, CDR2 YFSETQ. Trimming shortened V by 0 bases and J by 0 bases, and 12 bases separated the two germline ends.

The V and J genes are TRBV4-3 and TRBJ2-5, with TRBD2 matching over 14 bases. The germline V gene encodes CDR1 LGHNA and CDR2 YSLEER. The CDR3 length is 17 residues. Trimming cost V 4 bases and J 4 bases; bases outside gene matches: 8. CDR3 residues: CASSPRTSGGRAETQYF. DNA for the CDR3: TGCGCCAGCAGCCCTCGGACTAGCGGGGGGCGAGCAGAGACCCAGTACTTC.

V gene TRBV18 combines with J gene TRBJ1-5, with D unclear. The CDR3 covers 14 residues. Looked up from germline, CDR1 is KGHSH and CDR2 is LQKENI. V was shortened by 0 bases and J by 3 bases, with 6 bases between the two germline ends. CDR3 sequence: CASSPPGYNQPQHF. The DNA of the CDR3 is TGTGCCAGCTCACCACCCGGGTACAATCAGCCCCAGCATTTT.

This clone was recorded a few times. The genes are TRBV19 and TRBJ2-1; D may be TRBD1 (5 bases). The CDR3 spans 13 residues. V lost 3 bases, J lost 9 bases, and 12 bases lay in between. In germline, CDR1 is LNHDA, CDR2 SQIVND (reference sequence). The CDR3, as DNA: TGTGCCAGTAGTATGAAAGGGGTGGGTGAGCAGTTCTTC. This translates into CASSMKGVGEQFF.

This chain connects TRBV5-1 to TRBJ2-1; the match to TRBD2 covers 10 bases. CDR1 and CDR2 from the germline V gene are SGHRS and YFSETQ. The V segment lost 7 bases and the J segment 5 bases; nucleotides outside the gene matches: 6. The CDR3 has 14 residues. Here the CDR3 DNA reads TGCGCCAGCCTAGTAGCGGGAGGACACAATGAGCAGTTCTTC. Residues: CASLVAGGHNEQFF.

This chain uses TRBV3-1 (or the pseudogene TRBV3-2) with TRBJ2-5; 9 bases map to TRBD2. The CDR3 totals 15 residues. Losses at the gene ends were 2 bases for V and 5 bases for J; bases not matched to a gene: 6. CDR1 is LGHDT and CDR2 is YNNKEL in the germline V gene (reference sequence). This CDR3 reads CASSQMTSGRETQYF. The CDR3 DNA follows: TGTGCCAGCAGCCAAATGACTAGCGGCCGGGAGACCCAGTACTTC.

The chain is built from TRBV6-5 and TRBJ1-6, with D maybe TRBD1 (6 bases). Germline V gives CDR1 MNHEY, CDR2 SVGAGI. The length of the CDR3 is 16 residues. Between the trimmed V and J ends, which lost 4 bases and 1 base, there was a span of 11 bases. CDR3 nucleotide sequence: TGTGCCAGCAGTTGGAGGGGGGAGTCCTATAATTCACCCCTCCACTTT. Its protein product is CASSWRGESYNSPLHF.

This clone was picked up one time. J is TRBJ2-5 and V is TRBV6-6; D not certain. Trimming stripped 0 bases from V and 5 bases from J, with 13 bases between. This CDR3 has 15 amino acids. The germline V gene has CDR1 MNHNY and CDR2 SVGAGI (reference sequence). The CDR3 nucleotides read TGTGCCAGCAGTTACTCGCGAATAGCAATGGAGACCCAGTACTTC. This translates into CASSYSRIAMETQYF.

V and J are TRBV27 and TRBJ1-5; no firm D call. V gave up 0 bases and J gave up 1 base, with 13 bases separating them. From germline, CDR1 is MNHEY and CDR2 SMNVEV (reference sequence). This CDR3 is 17 amino acids long. This chain's CDR3 is CASSLSLQPGSNQPQHF. CDR3 in DNA: TGTGCCAGCAGTTTATCGTTGCAGCCGGGGAGCAATCAGCCCCAGCATTTT.

This chain links TRBV7-9 with TRBJ2-7; perhaps TRBD1 as D (5 bases). This CDR3 comprises 16 residues. Trimming left V 5 bases short and J 2 bases short, with 19 bases between. Germline V lookup: CDR1 SEHNR, CDR2 FQNEAQ (reference sequence). In nucleotides, the CDR3 is TGTGCCAGCAGCCAGAGCCCCAGGACGGACACCTACGAGCAGTACTTC. Amino acids: CASSQSPRTDTYEQYF.

The chain carries TRBV3-1 (or the pseudogene TRBV3-2) and TRBJ1-1; no clear D. CDR1 is LGHDT, CDR2 YNNKEL, per germline (reference sequence). Deletions cut 1 base from V and 11 bases from J, with 14 bases between. This CDR3 comprises 13 residues. CDR3 sequence: CASSQAIFTVAFF. In DNA form, the CDR3 reads TGTGCCAGCAGCCAAGCAATATTTACAGTCGCTTTCTTT.

V is TRBV19 and J is TRBJ1-3; D might be TRBD1 (5 bases). The CDR3 runs 14 residues. CDR1 is LNHDA, CDR2 SQIVND, per germline (reference sequence). V was cut by 7 bases and J by 0 bases, with 10 bases left in between. CDR3 protein: CASTPQGSGNTIYF. The CDR3 DNA sequence: TGTGCCAGTACTCCGCAGGGCTCTGGAAACACCATATATTTT.

This chain uses TRBV6-1 with TRBJ2-5; D unresolved. The V gene's germline CDR1 is MNHNS and CDR2 SASEGT. The CDR3 spans 16 residues. The V gene lost 1 base and the J gene lost 5 bases, with 17 bases spanning the gap. The DNA of the CDR3 is TGTGCCAGCAGTGAAGGTGGTATGTTGGGTGGTGAGACCCAGTACTTC. Protein product: CASSEGGMLGGETQYF.

This clone was seen more than once but under ten times. V gene TRBV5-1 combines with J gene TRBJ2-7; TRBD1 aligns across 7 bases. Losses at the gene ends were 4 bases for V and 2 bases for J; bases not matched to a gene: 6. The CDR3 is 14 amino acids. Germline assignment: CDR1 SGHRS and CDR2 YFSETQ. CDR3 DNA: TGCGCCAGCAGCCCAGGGACAGCTACCTACGAGCAGTACTTC. Residues: CASSPGTATYEQYF.